The subject of this entry is one TCR beta chain. This record belongs to a study of CD8+CD57+ T cells in acquired aplastic anemia. J was trimmed by 3 bases and V by 5 bases; bases with no gene match: 6. The length of the CDR3 is 13 residues. CDR1 DFQATT and CDR2 SNEGSKA come from the germline V gene (reference sequence). Genomic DNA was employed as the template in profiling TCR beta VDJ and CDR3. TCRdb re-called the reads through MiXCR, storing one row per CDR3 protein. The table records about 180,000 distinct CDR3 sequences, less than 55% of them present only once. This chain uses TRBV20-1 with TRBJ2-7; 8 bases line up with TRBD2. The sequenced sample was sorted CD4+, CD8+, or CD8+CD57+ T cells (not recorded which) from PBMCs. The clonotype was recovered from a human donor in good health. CDR3 amino acids: CSASGTSFYEQYF. The CDR3, as DNA: TGCAGTGCTTCCGGGACTAGTTTCTACGAGCAGTACTTC.